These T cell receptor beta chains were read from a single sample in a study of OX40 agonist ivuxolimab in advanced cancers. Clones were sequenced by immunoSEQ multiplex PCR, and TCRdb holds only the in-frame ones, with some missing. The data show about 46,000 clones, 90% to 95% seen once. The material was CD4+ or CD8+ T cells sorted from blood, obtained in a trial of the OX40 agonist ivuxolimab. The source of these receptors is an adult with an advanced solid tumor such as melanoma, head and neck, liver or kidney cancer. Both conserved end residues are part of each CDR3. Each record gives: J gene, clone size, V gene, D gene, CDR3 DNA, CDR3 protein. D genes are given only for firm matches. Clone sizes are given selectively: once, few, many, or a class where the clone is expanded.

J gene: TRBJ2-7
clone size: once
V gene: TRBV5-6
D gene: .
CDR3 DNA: TGTGCCAGCAGCTTGTTGAACGACCTAGAGCAGTACTTC
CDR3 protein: CASSLLNDLEQYF

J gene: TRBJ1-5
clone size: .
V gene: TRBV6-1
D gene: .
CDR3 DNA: TGTGCCAGCAGTGAGGTGGATAGCAATCAGCCCCAGCATTTT
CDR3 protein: CASSEVDSNQPQHF

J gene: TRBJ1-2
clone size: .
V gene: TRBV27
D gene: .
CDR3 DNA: TGTGCCAGCAGTTTGGAGCGTTCGTCGCAGATAGATGGCTACACCTTC
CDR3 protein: CASSLERSSQIDGYTF

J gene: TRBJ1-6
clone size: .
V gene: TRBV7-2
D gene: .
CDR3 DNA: TGTGCCAGCAGCTTAGGTCAGGGGACACCCCTCCACTTT
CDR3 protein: CASSLGQGTPLHF

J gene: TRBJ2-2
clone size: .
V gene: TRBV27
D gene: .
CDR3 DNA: TGTGCCAGCAGGGGCACCGGGGAGCTGTTTTTT
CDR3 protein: CASRGTGELFF

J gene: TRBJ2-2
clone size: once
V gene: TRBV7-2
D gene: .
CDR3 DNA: TGTGCCAGCAGCAGGATGGGTTACGGGGACGCCGGGGAGCTGTTTTTT
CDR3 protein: CASSRMGYGDAGELFF

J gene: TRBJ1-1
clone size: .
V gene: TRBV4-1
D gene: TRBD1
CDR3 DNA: TGCGCCAGCAGCGAAGACAGGGGGAAAACTGAAGCTTTCTTT
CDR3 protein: CASSEDRGKTEAFF

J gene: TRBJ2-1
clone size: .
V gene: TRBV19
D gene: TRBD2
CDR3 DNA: TGTGCCAGTACCATGTGGGGGGGAGCAAACAATGAGCAGTTCTTC
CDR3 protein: CASTMWGGANNEQFF

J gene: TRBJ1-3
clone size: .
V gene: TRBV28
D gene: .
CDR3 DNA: TGTGCCAGCAGTTTGTTCCAGCTCGCCGGCACCATATATTTT
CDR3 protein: CASSLFQLAGTIYF

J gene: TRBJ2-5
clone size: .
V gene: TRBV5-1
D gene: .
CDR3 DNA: TGCGCCAGCAGCTTGGGGCAACCCAGGGAGACCCAGTACTTC
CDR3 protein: CASSLGQPRETQYF

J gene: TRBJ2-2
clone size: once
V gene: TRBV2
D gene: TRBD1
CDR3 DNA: TGTGCCAGCAGTGATGACAGGGGGTCTTTCACCGGGGAGCTGTTTTTT
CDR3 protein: CASSDDRGSFTGELFF

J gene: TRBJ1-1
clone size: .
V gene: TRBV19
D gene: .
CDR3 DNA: TGTGCCAGTACCCCGTTCGGGGCCAGGTCGAACACTGAAGCTTTCTTT
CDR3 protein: CASTPFGARSNTEAFF

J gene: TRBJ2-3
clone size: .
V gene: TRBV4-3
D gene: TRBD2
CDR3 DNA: TGCGCCAGCAGCCAAGGACTAGCGGGAGTGACAGATACGCAGTATTTT
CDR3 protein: CASSQGLAGVTDTQYF

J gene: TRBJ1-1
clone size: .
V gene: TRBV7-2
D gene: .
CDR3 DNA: TGTGCCAGCAGCTTGGGATTTTCCTTCCGAACTGAAGCTTTCTTT
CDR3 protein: CASSLGFSFRTEAFF

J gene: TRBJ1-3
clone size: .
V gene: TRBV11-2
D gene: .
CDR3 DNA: TGTGCCAGCAGCTCAATGGGCAGGTCTGGAAACACCATATATTTT
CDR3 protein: CASSSMGRSGNTIYF

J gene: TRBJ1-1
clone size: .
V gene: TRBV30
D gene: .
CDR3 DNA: TGTGCCTGGAGTCTATTGGAGGGCCGAACTGAAGCTTTCTTT
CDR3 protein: CAWSLLEGRTEAFF

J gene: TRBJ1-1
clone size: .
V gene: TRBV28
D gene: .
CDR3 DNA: TGTGCCAGCAGTTTAACGGGGCCATTGGTCAATGAAGCTTTCTTT
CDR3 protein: CASSLTGPLVNEAFF

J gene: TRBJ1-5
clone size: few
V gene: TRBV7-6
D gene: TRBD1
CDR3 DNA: TGTGCCAGCAGCCCCGACAGGGGGCACGGCAATCAGCCCCAGCATTTT
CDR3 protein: CASSPDRGHGNQPQHF

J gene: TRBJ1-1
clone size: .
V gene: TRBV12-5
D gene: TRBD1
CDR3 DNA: TGTGCTAGTGGTCGGGACAGCCGTGAAGCTTTCTTT
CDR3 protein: CASGRDSREAFF

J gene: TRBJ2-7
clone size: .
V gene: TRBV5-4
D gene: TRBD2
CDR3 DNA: TGTGCCACGACGGGGGGAGTAGGCGAGCAGTACTTC
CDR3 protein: CATTGGVGEQYF

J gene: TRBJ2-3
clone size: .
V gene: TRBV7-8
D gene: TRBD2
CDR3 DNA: TGTGCCAGCAGCTTAGCTGGACTAGCGGGGGGGCCTTTAAGCACAGATACGCAGTATTTT
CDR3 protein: CASSLAGLAGGPLSTDTQYF

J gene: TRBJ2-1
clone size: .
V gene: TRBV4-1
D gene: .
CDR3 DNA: TGCGCCAGCAGCCAAGATGAACAGGGAAGGTGGAATGAGCAGTTCTTC
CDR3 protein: CASSQDEQGRWNEQFF

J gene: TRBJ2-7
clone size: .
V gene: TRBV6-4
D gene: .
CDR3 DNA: TGTGCCAGCAGCAAGGATTCCCCCTACGAGCAGTACTTC
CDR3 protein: CASSKDSPYEQYF

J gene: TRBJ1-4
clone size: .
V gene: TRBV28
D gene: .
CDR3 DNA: TGTGCCAGCAGTTTAGCGGGGGGTAATGAAAAACTGTTTTTT
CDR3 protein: CASSLAGGNEKLFF

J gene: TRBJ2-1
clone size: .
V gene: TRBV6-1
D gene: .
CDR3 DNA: TGTGCCAGCAGTGGGGTTAGTAGAGTTGGCTTCGACAATGAGCAGTTCTTC
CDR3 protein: CASSGVSRVGFDNEQFF

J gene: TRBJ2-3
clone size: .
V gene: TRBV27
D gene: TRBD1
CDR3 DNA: TGTGCCAGCAGTTGGACAGGGGGTGCAGATACGCAGTATTTT
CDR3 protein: CASSWTGGADTQYF

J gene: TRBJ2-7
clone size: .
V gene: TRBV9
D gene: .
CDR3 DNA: TGTGCCAGCAGCGTAGCTCCGGTCACCTACGAGCAGTACTTC
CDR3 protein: CASSVAPVTYEQYF

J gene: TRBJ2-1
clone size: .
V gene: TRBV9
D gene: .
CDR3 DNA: TGTGCCAGCAGCGTAGAAACGGTCCGGCCCGTCTACAATGAGCAGTTCTTC
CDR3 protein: CASSVETVRPVYNEQFF

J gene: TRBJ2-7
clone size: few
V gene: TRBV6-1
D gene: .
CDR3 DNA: TGTGCCAGTTGGACGGATACCTACGAGCAGTACTTC
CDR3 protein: CASWTDTYEQYF

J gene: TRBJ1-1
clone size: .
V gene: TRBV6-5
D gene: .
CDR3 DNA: TGTGCCAGCAGTTACGGAACAGGCTTGAACACTGAAGCTTTCTTT
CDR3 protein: CASSYGTGLNTEAFF

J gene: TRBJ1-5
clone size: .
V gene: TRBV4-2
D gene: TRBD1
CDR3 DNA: TGTGCCAGCAGCCAAGATTTAATCTTGGGACAGTTCAATCAGCCCCAGCATTTT
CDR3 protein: CASSQDLILGQFNQPQHF

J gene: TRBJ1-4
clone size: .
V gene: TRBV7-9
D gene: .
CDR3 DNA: TGTGCCAGCAGCCCCAGACACCCTTCAGATAGGGAAAAACTGTTTTTT
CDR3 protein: CASSPRHPSDREKLFF

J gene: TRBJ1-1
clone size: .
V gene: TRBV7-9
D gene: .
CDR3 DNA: TGTGCCAGCAGCTTAGGTGAGGGTTTCCCTGAAGCTTTCTTT
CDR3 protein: CASSLGEGFPEAFF

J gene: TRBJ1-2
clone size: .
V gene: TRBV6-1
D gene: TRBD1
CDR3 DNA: TGTGCCAGCAGTGGGACAGGGCTTGGCTACACCTTC
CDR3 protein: CASSGTGLGYTF

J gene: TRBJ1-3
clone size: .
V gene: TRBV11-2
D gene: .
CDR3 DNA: TGTGCCAGCAGCTTAGGCAGGAGCTCTGGAAACACCATATATTTT
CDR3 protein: CASSLGRSSGNTIYF

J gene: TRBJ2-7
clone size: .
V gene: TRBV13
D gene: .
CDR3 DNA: TGTGCCAGCAGCTTAGTGGCGCAGGGGCGGGTAGCGGCCGCGAGCTCCTACGAGCAGTACTTC
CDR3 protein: CASSLVAQGRVAAASSYEQYF

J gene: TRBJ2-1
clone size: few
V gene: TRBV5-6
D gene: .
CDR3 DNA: TGTGCCAGCAGCTTTGGACGATTGAGTGAGCAGTTCTTC
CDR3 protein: CASSFGRLSEQFF

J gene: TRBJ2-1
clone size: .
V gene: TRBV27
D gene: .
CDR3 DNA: TGTGCCAGCAGTTTACCGGGGAATGAGCAGTTCTTC
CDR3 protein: CASSLPGNEQFF

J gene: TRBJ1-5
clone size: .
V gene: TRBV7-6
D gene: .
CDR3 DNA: TGTGCCAGCAGCGCAATTCAGGGGAGGGGGCAGCCCCAGCATTTT
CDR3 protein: CASSAIQGRGQPQHF

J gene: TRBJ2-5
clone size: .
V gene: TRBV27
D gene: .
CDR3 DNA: TGTGCCAGCAGTTTTATACAAGAGACCCAGTACTTC
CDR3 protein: CASSFIQETQYF

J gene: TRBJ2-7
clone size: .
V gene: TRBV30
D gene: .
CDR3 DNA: TGTGCCTGGAGCTGGGCTGTTGAAGGTAGGGACGAGCAGTACTTC
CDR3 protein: CAWSWAVEGRDEQYF

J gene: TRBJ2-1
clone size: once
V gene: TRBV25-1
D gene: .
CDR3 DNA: TGTGCCAGCAGTGAATCGGCGGGGCCCTACAATGAGCAGTTCTTC
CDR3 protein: CASSESAGPYNEQFF

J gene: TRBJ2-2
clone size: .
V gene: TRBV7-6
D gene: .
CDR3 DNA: TGTGCCAGCAGCTTATACTTGTTGTCGGGCACCGGGGAGCTGTTTTTT
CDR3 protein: CASSLYLLSGTGELFF

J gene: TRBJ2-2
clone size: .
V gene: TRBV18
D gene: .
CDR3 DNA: TGTGCCAGCTCACCTTTCGACGGGACACGGAGCACCGGGGAGCTGTTTTTT
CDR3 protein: CASSPFDGTRSTGELFF

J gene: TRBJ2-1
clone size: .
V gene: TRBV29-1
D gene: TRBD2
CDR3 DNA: TGCAGCGTTGAAGGGACTAGCGGGCCAAGCTCCTACAATGAGCAGTTCTTC
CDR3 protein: CSVEGTSGPSSYNEQFF

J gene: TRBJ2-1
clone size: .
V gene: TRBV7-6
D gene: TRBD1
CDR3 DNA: TGTGCCAGCAGCCCGGACAGGGGGCAGTACTATGAGCAGTTCTTC
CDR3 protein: CASSPDRGQYYEQFF

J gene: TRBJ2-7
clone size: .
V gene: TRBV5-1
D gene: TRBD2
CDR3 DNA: TGCGCCAGCAGCTTGCTAGCGGGAGGACCGCCTGAGCAGTACTTC
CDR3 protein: CASSLLAGGPPEQYF